Following are 8 T cell receptor beta chains from one sample sequenced in a study of T cells after yellow fever vaccination. A single record per CDR3 protein comes from TCRdb applying MiXCR to the 5' RACE reads. Counted here are 320,000 or so distinct CDR3 sequences, approximately 8% occurring once; the ten biggest clones make up roughly 18%. This material consisted of PBMCs, taken approximately 40 days after the first yellow fever vaccination. The receptors originated from a man between 18 and 35 years old who received the YFV17D yellow fever vaccine.

At least ten counts were recorded for this clonotype. The genes are TRBV29-1 and TRBJ1-1; D is unclear. The CDR3 totals 13 residues. Between the trimmed V and J ends, which lost 6 bases and 0 bases, there was a span of 11 bases. Germline CDR1 SQVTM, CDR2 ANQGSEA. CDR3 amino acids: CSVLPWMNTEAFF. CDR3 sequence (DNA): TGCAGCGTCTTACCGTGGATGAACACTGAAGCTTTCTTT.

V gene TRBV7-2 combines with J gene TRBJ1-2; the match to TRBD1 covers 11 bases. Germline V gives CDR1 SGHTA, CDR2 FQGNSA. This CDR3 spans 15 amino acids. V lost 3 bases and J lost 3; bases outside the gene matches: 3. The CDR3, as DNA: TGTGCCAGCAGCTTCAGGACAGGGGGCGACTATGGCTACACCTTC. Translation gives CASSFRTGGDYGYTF.

In its sample, this clonotype was seen many times. The rearrangement links TRBV20-1 to TRBJ2-5; D is unclear. This CDR3 is 11 amino acids long. CDR1 is DFQATT and CDR2 is SNEGSKA in the germline V gene (reference sequence). CDR3 loop: CSPRYQETQYF. For the CDR3, the DNA is TGCAGCCCCCGGTACCAAGAGACCCAGTACTTC.

This clonotype was seen more than once but under ten times. At one boundary the junction diverges from the germline segment, which might be a read error. V and J are TRBV7-2 and TRBJ2-5, with 7 bases lining up with TRBD1. The CDR3 has 13 residues. The germline V gene encodes CDR1 SGHTA and CDR2 FQGNSA. CDR3 sequence reads: CASSLALDRDFDF. In DNA form, the CDR3 reads TGTGCCAGCAGCTTAGCCCTAGACAGGGATTTTGACTTC.

This clonotype was seen a handful of times. The gene calls are TRBV3-1 and TRBJ2-4; possible D gene TRBD1, 5 bases. Germline V gene lookup returns CDR1 LGHDT and CDR2 YNNKEL (reference sequence). The CDR3 is made up of 16 amino acids. V was shortened by 9 bases and J by 2 bases, with 20 bases between the two germline ends. The CDR3 DNA follows: TGTGCCAGTCAGGGCACCCGCCTCAACACCAAAAACATTCAGTACTTC. Translated: CASQGTRLNTKNIQYF. The entire variable domain, with the rest obtained from reference TRBV3-1 and TRBJ2-4, is as follows: DTAVSQTPKYLVTQMGNDKSIKCEQNLGHDTMYWYKQDSKKFLKIMFSYNNKELIINETVPNRFSPKSPDKAHLNLHINSLELGDSAVYFCASQGTRLNTKNIQYFGAGTRLSVL.

This clonotype appeared a few times. The chain is built from TRBV12-3 or TRBV12-4 and TRBJ2-1; D gene unclear. This CDR3 is built from 13 residues. V gave up 2 bases and J gave up 5 bases, with 7 bases separating them. CDR3 region: CASSLSSDNEQFF. The DNA for the CDR3 is TGTGCCAGCAGTTTAAGCTCGGACAATGAGCAGTTCTTC.

In this sample, this clonotype turned up many times. This chain uses TRBV29-1 with TRBJ1-5; D ambiguous. The CDR3 is made up of 12 amino acids. The V end lost 5 bases, the J end lost 4 bases, and 9 bases lay between the germline ends. Germline CDR1 and CDR2: SQVTM and ANQGSEA. The CDR3 spells CSVSDPNQPQHF. The CDR3 region has the DNA TGCAGCGTTTCAGATCCTAATCAGCCCCAGCATTTT.

This clonotype was found a few times. V and J are TRBV5-1 and TRBJ1-3; 12 nucleotides match TRBD1. V lost 3 bases, J lost 3 bases, and 13 bases stayed unmatched. CDR3 size: 19 residues. Germline CDR1 and CDR2: SGHRS and YFSETQ. The CDR3 here is CASSSGPGQGAGGGNTIYF. Here the CDR3 DNA reads TGCGCCAGCAGCTCGGGACCGGGACAGGGGGCCGGTGGTGGAAACACCATATATTTT.